The clone carrying this T cell receptor beta chain was seen ten or more times. Antigen specificity is unknown. Researchers amplified the TCR beta CDR3 regions from RNA transcripts. The HTBI set primed first-round TCR CDR3 RT-PCR. Using its own MiXCR run on the multiplex PCR reads, TCRdb lists one record per CDR3 protein. The data contain about 300,000 distinct CDR3 sequences, about an eighth of them singletons. These data originate in a study of T cells in Graves' hyperthyroidism and ophthalmopathy. Study outcomes and limitations: A model using 13 V-J features told ophthalmopathy apart from stable hyperthyroidism.

Germline values: CDR1 SGHDT, CDR2 YYEEEE. The CDR3 runs 16 residues. V lost 1 base and J lost 3, with 15 bases in between. The blood sample predates any ophthalmopathy symptoms, coming from first hyperthyroidism diagnosis. Sequencing was carried out using blood. The receptor's source is a woman aged 30 to 39 with Graves' hyperthyroidism that later progressed to Graves' ophthalmopathy. The V gene is TRBV5-6, the J gene TRBJ2-3, with no clear D. The CDR3: CASSLMVVSATDTQYF. For the CDR3, the DNA is TGTGCCAGCAGCTTGATGGTCGTCAGCGCTACAGATACGCAGTATTTT. The full variable domain, in which reference TRBV5-6 and TRBJ2-3 provide the parts outside the CDR3, is DAGVTQSPTHLIKTRGQQVTLRCSPKSGHDTVSWYQQALGQGPQFIFQYYEEEERQRGNFPDRFSGHQFPNYSSELNVNALLLGDSALYLCASSLMVVSATDTQYFGPGTRLTVL.